This T cell receptor beta chain was found in a study of blood T cell repertoires in COVID-19. Study context: Whether acute or convalescent, the COVID-19 samples came from the United States, Italy and Spain.

This CDR3 comprises 17 residues. The V and J ends lost 0 bases and 7 bases, in that order; junction bases with no gene match: 11. CDR1 is LGHNA and CDR2 is YSLEER in the germline V gene. Original data processing: It was from reference gene primer amplification that nucleated cell counts were estimated. Sequencing was performed with immunoSEQ multiplex PCR; in TCRdb, only in-frame clones are kept and a portion is missing. V and J calls and clone size are given by that table; D and trimming were obtained from the DNA. The sample holds 100,000 to 120,000 clones, 85% seen once. This TCR was recovered from a human donor in a cohort sampled during active COVID-19. The sequenced sample consisted of peripheral blood. The chain carries TRBV4-3 and TRBJ2-1, with TRBD2 identical over 8 bases. DNA of the CDR3: TGCGCCAGCAGCCAAGATCTCTCGCGGGGGGCGGGGAATGAGCAGTTCTTC. Amino acids: CASSQDLSRGAGNEQFF.